The 8 T cell receptor beta chains reported below all come from one sample, sequenced in a study of shared clonotypes between healthy human individuals. Naive CD8 isolation took CD45RO-negative cells positively selected for CCR7 and excluded terminally differentiated effector memory CD45RA+ cells. Using immunoSEQ multiplex PCR, the repertoire was profiled, and TCRdb retains in-frame clones only, with some absent. The sample has some 2 million clones, 85% to 95% seen once. The sample comprised naive CD8+ T cells sorted from blood. The receptors derive from a man younger than 35 in good health.

The chain couples TRBV19 to TRBJ2-1; 9 nucleotides agree with TRBD1. Trimming cost V 2 bases and J 9 bases; bases outside gene matches: 8. CDR3 length: 15 amino acids. The germline V gene has CDR1 LNHDA and CDR2 SQIVND (reference sequence). Here the CDR3 reads CASSIRGDRGTEQFF. The CDR3 bases are TGTGCCAGTAGTATACGGGGTGACAGGGGGACTGAGCAGTTCTTC.

The chain uses TRBV5-4 and TRBJ2-7; TRBD2 matches 7 bases. CDR1 and CDR2 (germline): SGHNT, YYREEE (reference sequence). The CDR3 totals 15 residues. V lost 3 bases, J lost 0 bases, and 6 bases stayed unmatched. In DNA form, the CDR3 reads TGTGCCAGCAGCTCGGGAGCGGGGATCTCCTACGAGCAGTACTTC. Residues: CASSSGAGISYEQYF.

The gene calls are TRBV5-1 and TRBJ2-2; TRBD1 matches at 8 bases. The V gene end was trimmed by 3 bases and the J gene end by 5 bases; junction bases not matched to a gene: 6. Germline V CDR1 and CDR2: SGHRS, YFSETQ. The CDR3 contains 15 residues. The CDR3 protein is CASSSPQGVTGELFF. The CDR3 nucleotides read TGCGCCAGCAGCTCACCACAGGGGGTAACCGGGGAGCTGTTTTTT. The full variable domain, its missing parts supplied by reference TRBV5-1 and TRBJ2-2, is KAGVTQTPRYLIKTRGQQVTLSCSPISGHRSVSWYQQTPGQGLQFLFEYFSETQRNKGNFPGRFSGRQFSNSRSEMNVSTLELGDSALYLCASSSPQGVTGELFFGEGSRLTVL.

In regard to this clone: The junction departs from germline at one end; a sequencing error may be responsible. CDR3 residues: CASSLALQEAQYF. CDR3 nucleotides: TGTGCCAGCAGCCTAGCACTACAAGAGGCCCAGTACTTC. The chain uses TRBV11-2 and TRBJ2-5; tentatively, D is TRBD2 (5 bases). Germline V gene lookup returns CDR1 SGHAT and CDR2 FQNNGV. This CDR3 is built from 13 residues.

The J gene is TRBJ1-6, the V gene TRBV28, with D possibly TRBD1 on 5 matching bases. The V end was cut by 7 bases, the J end by 14 bases, with 15 bases between. The CDR3 is 12 amino acids. Germline V CDR1 and CDR2: MDHEN, SYDVKM. DNA of the CDR3: TGTGCCAGCACCCTAGGGGAAGGCACCCTCCACTTT. It specifies CASTLGEGTLHF.

In its sample, this clone was seen once. Here the CDR3 reads CAWSVPSLSSYEQYF. CDR3 sequence (DNA): TGTGCCTGGAGTGTCCCGTCATTGAGCTCCTACGAGCAGTACTTC. The chain is built from TRBV30 and TRBJ2-7; D is uncertain. CDR1 GTSNPN and CDR2 SVGIG come from the germline V gene (reference sequence). CDR3 length equals 15 residues. V gave up 0 bases and J gave up 0 bases, with 12 bases separating them.

The rearrangement joins TRBV27 to TRBJ2-7; 11 bases are a match to TRBD1. This CDR3 has 14 residues. CDR1 and CDR2 (germline): MNHEY, SMNVEV (reference sequence). V lost 5 bases to trimming and J lost 7 bases; unmatched junction nucleotides: 7. This CDR3 reads CASSPRDRGREQYF. The CDR3 DNA reads as TGTGCCAGCAGTCCCCGGGACAGGGGGAGGGAGCAGTACTTC.

This clone was seen only once. This chain links TRBV6-5 with TRBJ1-4; no clear D. Per germline, CDR1 MNHEY and CDR2 SVGAGI. Trimming stripped 6 bases from V and 6 bases from J, with 11 bases between. The CDR3 length is 13 residues. Here the CDR3 DNA reads TGTGCCAGCAGGACCTACGAACATGAAAAACTGTTTTTT. Its translation: CASRTYEHEKLFF.